A single sample gave rise to the 13 T cell receptor beta chains below, sequenced in a study of metastatic and nonmetastatic thyroid tumors. From the PCR reads, TCRdb re-called clones with MiXCR. The table has tens of thousands of clones, 20% seen once. Each patient went into thyroid surgery without having received any treatment. Specimen: adjacent normal tissue. The receptors originated from a female donor with papillary thyroid cancer or a benign thyroid nodule (not recorded which). Some clones in this sample may be carry-over from other donors' samples.

This clone was found many times. The V gene is TRBV5-4, the J gene TRBJ1-1, with D maybe TRBD1 (6 bases). Germline loops: CDR1 SGHNT, CDR2 YYREEE (reference sequence). The CDR3 is 13 residues long. Trimming cost V 5 bases and J 4 bases, with 12 bases left between them. This CDR3 is CASSPTGITEAFF. In DNA form, the CDR3 reads TGTGCCAGCAGTCCGACAGGAATCACTGAAGCTTTCTTT. Complete variable domain (other parts from reference TRBV5-4 and TRBJ1-1): ETGVTQSPTHLIKTRGQQVTLRCSSQSGHNTVSWYQQALGQGPQFIFQYYREEENGRGNFPPRFSGLQFPNYSSELNVNALELDDSALYLCASSPTGITEAFFGQGTRLTVV.

A word on this clone: A much larger clone is a single base away; this may be a read error. The CDR3 loop is CACSQELKRGTDTQYF. As DNA, the CDR3 is TGTGCCTGCAGCCAAGAGCTTAAGCGGGGCACAGATACGCAGTATTTT. V and J are TRBV3-1 and TRBJ2-3; a possible D gene is TRBD2 (6 bases). The CDR3 runs 16 residues. The germline gives CDR1 LGHDT, CDR2 YNNKEL (reference sequence).

There are many counts of this clone. The V gene is TRBV20-1, the J gene TRBJ2-7; 9 bases map to TRBD2. Germline CDR1 DFQATT, CDR2 SNEGSKA (reference sequence). The CDR3 has 14 amino acids. Trimming removed 5 bases from V and 3 bases from J; junction bases left unmatched: 8. The CDR3 nucleotides are TGCAGTGCTCCCGGGACTAGCTCGGGCTACGAGCAGTACTTC. As protein: CSAPGTSSGYEQYF.

This clone was seen repeatedly, ten times or more. The chain is built from TRBV20-1 and TRBJ1-4; D is perhaps TRBD1 (5 bases). Trimming removed 0 bases at V and 12 bases at J, with 11 bases between. The V gene's germline CDR1 is DFQATT and CDR2 SNEGSKA (reference sequence). The CDR3 sequence is 12 residues long. The CDR3 nucleotides read TGCAGTGCTAGAGACGGGACCCGGGAACTGTTTTTT. This codes for CSARDGTRELFF.

The genes are TRBV6-1 and TRBJ1-2; no firm D call. Trimming took off 3 bases at V and 6 bases at J, with 14 bases between the two ends. Germline values: CDR1 MNHNS, CDR2 SASEGT. This CDR3 is built from 14 residues. This chain's CDR3 is CASSEQWEKNGYTF. The CDR3 bases are TGTGCCAGCAGTGAGCAGTGGGAAAAAAATGGCTACACCTTC.

Of note for this clone: A read error may produce the germline difference seen at one junction end. The J gene is TRBJ1-1, the V gene TRBV6-9, with 7 nucleotides matching TRBD1. The CDR3 length is 13 residues. Germline CDR1 MNHGY, CDR2 SVAAGI. CDR3 amino acids: CASRGGKNTEDFF. CDR3 DNA sequence: TGCGCAAGCAGGGGGGGCAAGAACACTGAAGATTTCTTT.

The V and J genes are TRBV5-1 and TRBJ2-7; 11 bases are a match to TRBD2. Germline V gene lookup returns CDR1 SGHRS and CDR2 YFSETQ. V dropped 5 bases and J dropped 3; count of bases not matched to a gene: 7. There are 15 residues in the CDR3. The CDR3 is CASRGGLAEYYEQYF. The CDR3 DNA is TGCGCCAGCAGAGGGGGACTAGCGGAATACTACGAGCAGTACTTC. Together with reference TRBV5-1 and TRBJ2-7, the CDR3 gives the full variable domain: KAGVTQTPRYLIKTRGQQVTLSCSPISGHRSVSWYQQTPGQGLQFLFEYFSETQRNKGNFPGRFSGRQFSNSRSEMNVSTLELGDSALYLCASRGGLAEYYEQYFGPGTRLTVT.

This clone was counted at least ten times. This chain joins TRBV19 and TRBJ1-1; TRBD1 aligns across 7 bases. Germline V gene data show CDR1 as LNHDA and CDR2 as SQIVND (reference sequence). Germline trimming cut 6 bases from V and 5 bases from J; bases unmatched to any gene: 3. The CDR3 runs 12 residues. The CDR3 spells CASSPTGTEAFF. In nucleotides, the CDR3 is TGTGCCAGTAGCCCGACAGGGACTGAAGCTTTCTTT.

The chain joins TRBV6-2 or TRBV6-3 to TRBJ2-7; D is ambiguous. V was shortened by 7 bases and J by 3 bases, with 7 bases between the two germline ends. The CDR3 loop spans 11 amino acids. The germline CDR1 and CDR2 sequences are MNHEY and SVGEGT. CDR3 bases: TGTGCCAGCATCTACAGCTACGAGCAGTACTTC. Translated, it gives CASIYSYEQYF.

This clone was recorded many times. The V and J genes are TRBV29-1 and TRBJ2-2; D is perhaps TRBD2 (5 bases). Germline V gene lookup returns CDR1 SQVTM and CDR2 ANQGSEA. The CDR3 has 15 amino acids. Deletions cut 5 bases from V and 1 base from J, with 14 bases between. The CDR3: CSVMNTRENTGELFF. For the CDR3, the DNA is TGCAGCGTTATGAACACTAGGGAGAACACCGGGGAGCTGTTTTTT.

This clone is categorized as medium-sized. V is TRBV20-1 and J is TRBJ2-7, with 16 bases identical to TRBD2. This CDR3 has 16 residues. Germline V gene lookup returns CDR1 DFQATT and CDR2 SNEGSKA (reference sequence). Trimming cost V 5 bases and J 2 bases; bases outside gene matches: 6. CDR3 protein: CSASGTSGRAAYEQYF. Written as DNA, the CDR3 is TGCAGTGCTTCCGGGACTAGCGGGAGGGCCGCCTACGAGCAGTACTTC.

In the case of this clone: A much larger clone lies one base from this, so it may be a read error. The rearrangement joins TRBV29-1 to TRBJ1-2; maybe TRBD1 (6 bases). V was cut by 4 bases and J by 3 bases, with 15 bases left in between. The germline V gene encodes CDR1 SQVTM and CDR2 ANQGSEA. CDR3 size: 14 residues. The chain's CDR3 is CSVARGGGYYGYTF. The CDR3 region has the DNA TGCAGCGTTGCTCGGGGGGGCGGTTACTATGGCTACACCTTC.

For this clone: At one boundary the junction diverges from the germline segment, which might be a read error. This chain uses TRBV6-5 with TRBJ2-2; TRBD1 might be the D (6 bases). The CDR3 extends over 13 amino acids. Germline-derived CDR1 and CDR2 are MNHEY and SVGAGI. The CDR3 sequence: CATQFRGTVELFF. CDR3 bases: TGTGCCACCCAGTTCAGGGGCACCGTGGAGCTGTTTTTT.